The 24 T cell receptor beta chains below were found in one sample sequenced in a study of glioma-infiltrating T cells. Amplification of TCR alpha and beta CDR3 regions from RNA used iRepertoire nested multiplex PCR. From the multiplex PCR reads, TCRdb called clonotypes with MiXCR, one entry per CDR3 protein. The profile shows about 190,000 distinct CDR3 sequences, over 25% of them singletons. The sequenced sample consisted of glioma tissue, nonneoplastic brain tissue, or PBMCs (not recorded which). These receptors came from a human donor with low-grade glioma or glioblastoma, undergoing nonglioma brain surgery, or in good health (not recorded which).

This clonotype was picked up one time. The chain has TRBV20-1 and TRBJ2-5, with D unclear. Germline V lookup: CDR1 DFQATT, CDR2 SNEGSKA (reference sequence). The CDR3 sequence is 12 residues long. With 0 bases removed from V and 5 bases from J, the gap between germline ends came to 7 bases. CDR3 nucleotides: TGCAGTGCTAGAGATTTGATCGAGACCCAGTACTTC. Translating gives CSARDLIETQYF.

In this sample, this clonotype turned up many times. V gene TRBV20-1 combines with J gene TRBJ1-4; no clear D gene. V lost 7 bases to trimming and J lost 0 bases, with 15 bases between them. The CDR3 consists of 15 residues. From germline, CDR1 is DFQATT and CDR2 SNEGSKA (reference sequence). This CDR3 reads CSENGPDATNEKLFF. The CDR3 bases are TGCAGTGAGAATGGGCCCGACGCAACTAATGAAAAACTGTTTTTT.

A note on this clonotype: This may stem from a read error, because a much larger clone lies one nucleotide away. The chain carries TRBV7-8 and TRBJ2-5, with TRBD2 as a possible D gene (7 bases). Trimming pared 9 bases from V and 5 bases from J, leaving 25 bases between. This CDR3 has 16 residues. Germline CDR1 and CDR2: SGHVS and FQNEAQ. CDR3 loop: CARSMGFAGAGETQYF. CDR3 DNA sequence: TGTGCCAGAAGCATGGGGTTTGCGGGGGCCGGCGAGACCCAGTACTTC.

The chain is built from TRBV19 and TRBJ2-7; D is perhaps TRBD2 (6 bases). The germline V and J ends were trimmed by 3 bases and 4 bases, with 13 bases remaining between them. The CDR3 loop spans 14 amino acids. Germline loops: CDR1 LNHDA, CDR2 SQIVND (reference sequence). The CDR3 region has the DNA TGTGCCAGTAGTATCGGAGGGGCTGGGTACGAGCAGTACTTC. This gives the protein CASSIGGAGYEQYF. Full variable domain (remainder filled in from reference TRBV19 and TRBJ2-7): DGGITQSPKYLFRKEGQNVTLSCEQNLNHDAMYWYRQDPGQGLRLIYYSQIVNDFQKGDIAEGYSVSREKKESFPLTVTSAQKNPTAFYLCASSIGGAGYEQYFGPGTRLTVT.

This clonotype was recorded at least ten times. The V gene is TRBV28, the J gene TRBJ1-3; D is possibly TRBD1 (6 bases). The CDR3 loop spans 14 amino acids. Germline CDR1 reads MDHEN; CDR2 reads SYDVKM. Trimming shortened V by 6 bases and J by 2 bases, and 11 bases separated the two germline ends. The CDR3 here is CASSRGTTGNTIYF. DNA for the CDR3: TGTGCCAGCAGCCGCGGGACAACTGGAAACACCATATATTTT. The full variable domain, its missing parts supplied by reference TRBV28 and TRBJ1-3, is DVKVTQSSRYLVKRTGEKVFLECVQDMDHENMFWYRQDPGLGLRLIYFSYDVKMKEKGDIPEGYSVSREKKERFSLILESASTNQTSMYLCASSRGTTGNTIYFGEGSWLTVV.

The chain carries TRBV19 and TRBJ1-5; 12 bases line up with TRBD1. The junction had 8 bases not matched to a gene; V was cut back by 5 bases and J by 6 bases. There are 16 residues in the CDR3. The germline V gene encodes CDR1 LNHDA and CDR2 SQIVND (reference sequence). CDR3 sequence (DNA): TGTGCCAGTAGTCCCCCAGGGACAGGGGGCGGTCAGCCCCAGCATTTT. Translated, it gives CASSPPGTGGGQPQHF. Filled out from reference TRBV19 and TRBJ1-5, the complete variable domain reads DGGITQSPKYLFRKEGQNVTLSCEQNLNHDAMYWYRQDPGQGLRLIYYSQIVNDFQKGDIAEGYSVSREKKESFPLTVTSAQKNPTAFYLCASSPPGTGGGQPQHFGDGTRLSIL.

This clonotype has ten or more counts. The chain carries TRBV7-2 and TRBJ2-7; D not certain. V was cut by 1 base and J by 6 bases, with 13 bases left in between. Germline CDR1 is SGHTA and CDR2 is FQGNSA. This CDR3 comprises 14 residues. The CDR3 is CASSLVLGELEQYF. DNA of the CDR3: TGTGCCAGCAGCTTAGTGTTAGGAGAGCTCGAGCAGTACTTC.

The rearrangement uses TRBV9 and TRBJ2-1, with D perhaps TRBD1 (5 bases). The germline V and J ends were trimmed by 1 base and 3 bases, with 11 bases remaining between them. The CDR3 spans 15 residues. CDR1 SGDLS and CDR2 YYNGEE come from the germline V gene. The CDR3, as DNA: TGTGCCAGCAGCGTAAGCAGGGAAGGCTACAATGAGCAGTTCTTC. Its translation: CASSVSREGYNEQFF.

This clonotype was recorded many times. The chain recombines TRBV27 with TRBJ2-7, with a tentative D call TRBD2 (7 bases). The ends were cut back, 2 bases at V and 5 bases at J, with 16 bases in the middle. The CDR3 is made up of 15 amino acids. Germline CDR1 MNHEY, CDR2 SMNVEV (reference sequence). CDR3: CASSLPGGASNEQYF. CDR3 nucleotides: TGTGCCAGCAGTTTACCGGGGGGCGCTTCCAACGAGCAGTACTTC.

Details on this clonotype: A junction boundary mismatches the germline segment, possibly from a read error. The V call is TRBV7-2, the J call TRBJ2-1, with 8 bases that match TRBD2. The length of the CDR3 is 15 residues. From germline, CDR1 is SGHTA and CDR2 FQGNSA. DNA of the CDR3: TGTGCCAGCAGCCCCAGGACTAGCAGAAACAATGAGCAGTTTTTC. Amino acid sequence: CASSPRTSRNNEQFF.

This clonotype was seen ten or more times. This chain connects TRBV20-1 to TRBJ2-1; 14 nucleotides match TRBD2. Germline lookup yields CDR1 DFQATT and CDR2 SNEGSKA (reference sequence). The CDR3 contains 14 residues. Trimming removed 5 bases from V and 7 bases from J; junction bases left unmatched: 4. The CDR3 DNA reads as TGCAGTGCTCCGGGACTAGCGGGAGAGAATGAGCAGTTCTTC. Amino acid sequence: CSAPGLAGENEQFF.

In its sample, this clonotype was seen many times. The chain recombines TRBV28 with TRBJ2-3, with TRBD1 identical over 8 bases. Germline trimming cut 3 bases from V and 3 bases from J; bases unmatched to any gene: 5. CDR3 length: 15 residues. Germline V gene sequence: CDR1 MDHEN, CDR2 SYDVKM. The CDR3 loop reads CASSFDRGSTDTQYF. The CDR3 DNA follows: TGTGCCAGCAGTTTCGACAGGGGTTCGACAGATACGCAGTATTTT.

The table lists this clonotype with many counts. V and J are TRBV5-1 and TRBJ2-3, with TRBD2 as a possible D gene (5 bases). The germline gives CDR1 SGHRS, CDR2 YFSETQ. Trimming left V 5 bases short and J 0 bases short, with 10 bases between. The CDR3 spans 14 residues. This CDR3 is CASSPSLSTDTQYF. As DNA, the CDR3 is TGCGCCAGCAGTCCTAGCCTCAGCACAGATACGCAGTATTTT.

Ten or more counts support this clonotype. This chain uses TRBV25-1 with TRBJ2-7; weak D call: TRBD2 (6 bases). The CDR3 has 12 amino acids. V was shortened by 7 bases and J by 4 bases, with 11 bases between the two germline ends. The germline gives CDR1 MGHDK, CDR2 SYGVNS. The CDR3 DNA sequence: TGTGCCAGCACCCCTGGAGGGTACGAGCAGTACTTC. It translates to CASTPGGYEQYF.

The rearrangement uses TRBV19 and TRBJ2-3; TRBD1 is a possible D gene (6 bases). The CDR3 is 14 amino acids. Germline values: CDR1 LNHDA, CDR2 SQIVND (reference sequence). The V and J ends lost 4 bases and 2 bases respectively, with 10 bases between them. The CDR3 DNA is TGTGCCAGTAGTACCCAGGGGCCCACAGATACGCAGTATTTT. Translating gives CASSTQGPTDTQYF.

The chain is built from TRBV27 and TRBJ2-1; 12 bases map to TRBD2. There are 15 residues in the CDR3. V dropped 7 bases and J dropped 8; count of bases not matched to a gene: 9. Germline CDR1 is MNHEY and CDR2 is SMNVEV (reference sequence). The chain's CDR3 is CASIGLAGPFDEQFF. The CDR3 DNA reads TGTGCCAGCATAGGACTAGCGGGACCGTTCGATGAGCAGTTCTTC.

This clonotype was found many times. V is TRBV28 and J is TRBJ2-7, with D tentatively TRBD2 (6 bases). Per the germline V gene, CDR1 is MDHEN and CDR2 is SYDVKM. V gave up 6 bases and J gave up 7 bases, with 22 bases separating them. The CDR3 runs to 15 residues. The CDR3 is CASRLTSLTLGEQYF. The CDR3 DNA is TGTGCCAGCAGATTGACTAGTCTAACTTTGGGTGAGCAGTACTTC.

The chain is built from TRBV5-4 and TRBJ2-7; tentatively, D is TRBD1 (6 bases). The CDR3 is 14 amino acids. Trimming took 3 bases from V and 0 from J, leaving 10 bases between them. Germline V gene lookup returns CDR1 SGHNT and CDR2 YYREEE (reference sequence). Here the CDR3 DNA reads TGTGCCAGCAGCTCTGGACAGAGCTCCTACGAGCAGTACTTC. It codes for CASSSGQSSYEQYF.

This clonotype was found many times. The CDR3 DNA reads as TGTGCCAGTAGTATCTTCGCGGGAGACTTTAATGAGCAGTTCTTC. Translation gives CASSIFAGDFNEQFF. The chain joins TRBV19 to TRBJ2-1; 7 bases match TRBD2. With 3 bases clipped from V and 7 bases from J, the junction kept 9 bases outside the gene matches. This CDR3 has 15 amino acids. The germline V gene encodes CDR1 LNHDA and CDR2 SQIVND (reference sequence). The full variable domain, rest sourced from reference TRBV19 and TRBJ2-1, is DGGITQSPKYLFRKEGQNVTLSCEQNLNHDAMYWYRQDPGQGLRLIYYSQIVNDFQKGDIAEGYSVSREKKESFPLTVTSAQKNPTAFYLCASSIFAGDFNEQFFGPGTRLTVL.

About this clonotype: The junction differs from germline at one of its ends, possibly a read error. This rearrangement joins TRBV7-8 to TRBJ2-7; D unclear. Germline V gene lookup returns CDR1 SGHVS and CDR2 FQNEAQ. The CDR3 contains 13 residues. The CDR3 loop reads CDSSLEDPYEQYF. As DNA, the CDR3 is TGTGACAGCAGCTTAGAGGATCCTTACGAGCAGTACTTC.

This clonotype was recorded a few times. V usage is TRBV5-1 and J usage is TRBJ2-3, with TRBD1 as a possible D gene (5 bases). The V gene's germline CDR1 is SGHRS and CDR2 YFSETQ. The CDR3 is 15 residues long. Trimming removed 5 bases from V and 0 bases from J, with 13 bases in between. Written as DNA, the CDR3 is TGCGCCAGCAGAACAGGTCCCCTGAGCACAGATACGCAGTATTTT. Translation gives CASRTGPLSTDTQYF.

This clonotype was seen many times. CDR3 residues: CASSPNRGEKDEQFF. Written as DNA, the CDR3 is TGTGCCAGCTCACCAAATCGGGGGGAGAAGGATGAGCAGTTCTTC. The V and J genes are TRBV18 and TRBJ2-1, with 7 bases identical to TRBD2. The length of the CDR3 is 15 residues. V trimming: 2 bases; J trimming: 8 bases; junction bases outside the gene matches: 9. In germline, CDR1 is KGHSH, CDR2 LQKENI.

This clonotype has a handful of counts. A much larger clone lies a single base off, so this may be a read error. This chain connects TRBV27 to TRBJ1-2; D is possibly TRBD1 (5 bases). Germline loops: CDR1 MNHEY, CDR2 SMNVEV (reference sequence). The length of the CDR3 is 15 residues. Trimming stripped 6 bases from V and 2 bases from J, with 16 bases between. The DNA of the CDR3 is TGTGCCAGCAGAAGCCCTGGGGCGGGCAACTATGGCTACACCTTC. Translating it yields CASRSPGAGNYGYTF.

There are many counts of this clonotype. This chain joins TRBV7-6 and TRBJ2-1, with D unresolved. The CDR3 length is 12 residues. With 1 base removed from V and 8 bases from J, the gap between germline ends came to 6 bases. Germline-derived CDR1 and CDR2 are SGHVS and FNYEAQ. CDR3 nucleotides: TGTGCCAGCAGCTTAGTAAGTGATGAGCAGTTCTTC. Translating it yields CASSLVSDEQFF.